This TCR beta chain was recorded in a study of cytomegalovirus exposure and HLA in healthy donors. Study findings and constraints: Judged likely to be a sequencing artifact was a cluster of highly shared sequence variants. In a later analysis, parvovirus B19, influenza, CMV and Epstein-Barr virus appeared linked to several top co-occurrence clusters.

With 1 base clipped from V and 8 bases from J, the junction kept 4 bases outside the gene matches. The CDR3 loop spans 15 amino acids. The germline V gene has CDR1 MDHEN and CDR2 SYDVKM. This clone was counted only a few times. Its antigen is not known. Vbeta (60) and Jbeta (13) primers were used in the PCR. Repertoires were generated with immunoSEQ multiplex PCR, while TCRdb's copy carries only in-frame clones and drops some. The table lists some 120,000 clones, around four fifths of them singletons. Though nominally healthy at sampling, donors likely had unrecorded immune exposures. The chain joins TRBV28 to TRBJ1-6, with 8 bases fitting TRBD1. Sequencing was carried out using PBMCs. The source is a male donor in good health and CMV-seropositive. CDR3 amino acids: CASSLLAGGHSPLHF. The CDR3, as DNA: TGTGCCAGCAGTTTATTGGCAGGGGGCCATTCACCCCTCCACTTT.